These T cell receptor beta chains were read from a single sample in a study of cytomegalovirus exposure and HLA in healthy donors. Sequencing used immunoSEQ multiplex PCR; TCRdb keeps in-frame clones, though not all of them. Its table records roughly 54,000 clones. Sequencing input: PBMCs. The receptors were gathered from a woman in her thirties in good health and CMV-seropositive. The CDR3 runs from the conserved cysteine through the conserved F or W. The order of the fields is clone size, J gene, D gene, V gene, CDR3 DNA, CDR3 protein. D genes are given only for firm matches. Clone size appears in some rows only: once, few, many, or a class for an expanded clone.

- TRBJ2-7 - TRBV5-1 TGCGCCAGCAGCTTGGATTTACACCCTTACGAGCAGTACTTC CASSLDLHPYEQYF
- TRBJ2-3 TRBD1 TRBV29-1 TGCAGCGTTCGACAGGGGGGCACAGATACGCAGTATTTT CSVRQGGTDTQYF
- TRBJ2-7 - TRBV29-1 TGCAGCGTTGTTGTGGCGGACTACGAGCAGTACTTC CSVVVADYEQYF
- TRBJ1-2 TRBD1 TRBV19 TGTGCCAGTAGTATAGGGACAGGGGGCTATGGCTACACCTTC CASSIGTGGYGYTF
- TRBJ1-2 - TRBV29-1 TGCAGCGTTGCGACAAGCTCCCTTTCTGGCTACACCTTC CSVATSSLSGYTF
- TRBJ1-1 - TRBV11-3 TGTGCCAGCAAAGAGAGGACTAACACTGAAGCTTTCTTT CASKERTNTEAFF
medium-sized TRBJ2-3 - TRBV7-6 TGTGCCAGCAGCTTAGGAGCGATCTACACAGATACGCAGTATTTT CASSLGAIYTDTQYF
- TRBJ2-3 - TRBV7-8 TGTGCCAGCAGCTTGGCGGGGACCTACACAGATACGCAGTATTTT CASSLAGTYTDTQYF
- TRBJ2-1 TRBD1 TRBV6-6 TGTGCCAGCAGTTTTGACAGGGGCCCCTACAATGAGCAGTTCTTC CASSFDRGPYNEQFF
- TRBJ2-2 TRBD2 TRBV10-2 TGCGCCAGCAGTCGTACTAGCGGGTATTCCGGGGAGCTGTTTTTT CASSRTSGYSGELFF
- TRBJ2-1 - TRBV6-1 TGTGCCAGCAGTGAAGCAAGCGGCTCCTACAATGAGCAGTTCTTC CASSEASGSYNEQFF
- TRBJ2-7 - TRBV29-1 TGCAGCGTCATCCGGGACACAAGCTCCTACGAGCAGTACTTC CSVIRDTSSYEQYF
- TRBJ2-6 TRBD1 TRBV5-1 TGCGCCAGCAGCCTGACGCCGGGACAGGTCTCTCCCTCTGGGGCCAACGTCCTGACTTTC CASSLTPGQVSPSGANVLTF
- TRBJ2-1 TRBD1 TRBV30 TGTGCCTGGAGTGCCGGGACAGGAGGTGACAATGAGCAGTTCTTC CAWSAGTGGDNEQFF
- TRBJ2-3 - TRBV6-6 TGTGCCAGCAGTTACTCAGTGGTAGACACAGATACGCAGTATTTT CASSYSVVDTDTQYF
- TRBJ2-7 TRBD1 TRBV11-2 TGTGCCAGCAGCTCTGGGTTCGGGCAGGGGGTGTACTTC CASSSGFGQGVYF
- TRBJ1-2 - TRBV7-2 TGTGCCAGCAGCCCCCGGAGCTGGGTCTCTACAACCTATGGCTACACCTTC CASSPRSWVSTTYGYTF
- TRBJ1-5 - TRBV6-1 TGTGCCACGGAGGGGGGGTCGAGGAGCAATCAGCCCCAGCATTTT CATEGGSRSNQPQHF
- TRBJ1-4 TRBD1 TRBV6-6 TGTGCCAGCAGTCGCCGGGACAGGGGAGAAAAACTGTTTTTT CASSRRDRGEKLFF
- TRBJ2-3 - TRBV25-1 TGTGCCAGCAGTGAAGCCCACTTCACAGATACGCAGTATTTT CASSEAHFTDTQYF
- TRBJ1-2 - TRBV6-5 TGTGCCAGCACCCCGAGAGGGAGGGACTACACCTTC CASTPRGRDYTF
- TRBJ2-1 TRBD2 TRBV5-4 TGTGCCAGCAGCCCCGAAGCGGGAGTACACCTCAATGAGCAGTTCTTC CASSPEAGVHLNEQFF
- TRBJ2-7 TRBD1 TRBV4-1 TGCGCCAGCAGCCCTCCGGGACAGTTGTCTAGCTCCTACGAGCAGTACTTC CASSPPGQLSSSYEQYF
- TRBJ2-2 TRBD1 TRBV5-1 TGCGCCAGCAGCATGGGACAGACGAACACCGGGGAGCTGTTTTTT CASSMGQTNTGELFF
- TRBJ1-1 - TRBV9 TGTGCCAGCAGCCTCGACACGATGAACACTGAAGCTTTCTTT CASSLDTMNTEAFF
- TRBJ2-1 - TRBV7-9 TGTGCCAGCAGCCAGAGCACGGAGGTTGGGTCGAACAATGAGCAGTTCTTC CASSQSTEVGSNNEQFF
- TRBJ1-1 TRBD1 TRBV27 TGTGCCAGCAATCCCGGGACAGGGAACACTGAAGCTTTCTTT CASNPGTGNTEAFF
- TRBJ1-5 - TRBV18 TGTGCCAGCTCACCACGCGGAGGGCCGGATCAGCCCCAGCATTTT CASSPRGGPDQPQHF
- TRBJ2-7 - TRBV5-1 TGCGCCAGCCGGAGCGGCGGCCTCCATTGGGAGCAGTACTTC CASRSGGLHWEQYF
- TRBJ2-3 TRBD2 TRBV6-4 TGTGCCAGCAGTGAGACTAGCGGGGGGGCAGATACGCAGTATTTT CASSETSGGADTQYF
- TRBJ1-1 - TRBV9 TGTGCCAGCAGCTCCAGGGGAGTCACTGAAGCTTTCTTT CASSSRGVTEAFF
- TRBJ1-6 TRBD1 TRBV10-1 TGCGCCAGCAGTGAGAGGGGAGTAGGGGGCGATTCACCCCTCCACTTT CASSERGVGGDSPLHF
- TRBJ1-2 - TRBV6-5 TGTGCCAGCACCAAGGGGCGGATCAGCTATGGCTACACCTTC CASTKGRISYGYTF
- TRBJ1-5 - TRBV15 TGTGCCACCAGCCACCCAATGATGGCCAAACAGCCCCAGCATTTT CATSHPMMAKQPQHF
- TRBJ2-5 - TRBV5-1 TGCGCCAGCAGCTTGGCAATAGAGACCCAGTACTTC CASSLAIETQYF
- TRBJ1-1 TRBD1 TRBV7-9 TGTGCCAGCAGCTTAGAGGGGACAGGGAACACTGAAGCTTTCTTT CASSLEGTGNTEAFF
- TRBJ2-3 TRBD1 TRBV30 TGTGCCTGGAGTTGGGGACAGGGGGCAGATACGCAGTATTTT CAWSWGQGADTQYF
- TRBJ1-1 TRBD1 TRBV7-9 TGTGCCAGCAGCTTAGAGGGGACAGTCACTGAAGCTTTCTTT CASSLEGTVTEAFF
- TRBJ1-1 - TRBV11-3 TGTGCCAGCAGCTTCAGGGCAGGCGCTGAAGCTTTCTTT CASSFRAGAEAFF